A single sample gave rise to the 21 T cell receptor beta chains below, sequenced in a study of blood T cell repertoires in COVID-19 (dated by TCRdb to 2019 to 2021). The method was the immunoSEQ multiplex PCR assay. The table comes from immuneACCESS by way of TCRdb, which keeps in-frame sequences with V and J called. Part of the clones is missing from these tables; in studies checked, under half for an unresolved V gene and the rest for unknown reasons. Across this sample there are around 280,000 clones, with more than 85% seen only once. Roughly 1.3% of the sample comes from the top ten. The sequenced sample was peripheral blood. The receptors were gathered from a man aged 65 to 79 with acute or convalescent COVID-19.

This clone was detected once. V gene TRBV5-5 combines with J gene TRBJ2-1; 12 bases fit TRBD2. V trimming: 3 bases; J trimming: 4 bases; junction bases outside the gene matches: 2. The germline gives CDR1 SGHKS, CDR2 YYEKEE (reference sequence). The length of the CDR3 is 15 residues. The CDR3 is CASSWTSGEYNEQFF. The CDR3 DNA sequence: TGTGCCAGCAGCTGGACTAGCGGGGAATACAATGAGCAGTTCTTC.

The V and J genes are TRBV5-8 and TRBJ1-4, with 9 bases lining up with TRBD1. This CDR3 contains 17 residues. Per the germline V gene, CDR1 is SGHTS and CDR2 is YDEGEE. After removal of 2 bases from V and 6 bases from J, the junction contained 11 bases not matched to a gene. The CDR3 DNA follows: TGTGCCAGCAGCTTTAGGGGGACAGGGTCCCCTTATGAAAAACTGTTTTTT. Translated: CASSFRGTGSPYEKLFF.

This clone was counted once. The chain is built from TRBV15 and TRBJ2-2; 8 bases are a match to TRBD1. Trimming at V came to 3 bases and at J to 7 bases, leaving 13 bases not matched to a gene. The V gene's germline CDR1 is LNHNV and CDR2 YYDKDF (reference sequence). The CDR3 runs to 17 residues. The CDR3 region is CATSSSAWTGRDGELFF. CDR3 sequence (DNA): TGTGCCACCAGCAGCTCCGCTTGGACAGGGCGTGACGGGGAGCTGTTTTTT.

This rearrangement joins TRBV5-4 to TRBJ2-3; 9 positions match TRBD2. Trimming at V came to 7 bases and at J to 3 bases, leaving 6 bases not matched to a gene. Germline CDR1 reads SGHNT; CDR2 reads YYREEE (reference sequence). The CDR3 contains 14 residues. The CDR3 protein is CASSRGGETDTQYF. The CDR3 nucleotides are TGTGCCAGCTCGCGCGGGGGGGAAACAGATACGCAGTATTTT.

The CDR3 sequence is CASSFQGTIRSEKLFF. DNA for the CDR3: TGTGCCAGCAGCTTTCAAGGGACAATCCGTAGTGAAAAACTGTTTTTT. The chain has TRBV5-6 and TRBJ1-4, with TRBD1 as a possible D gene (6 bases). This CDR3 is 16 amino acids long. Germline V gives CDR1 SGHDT, CDR2 YYEEEE. Trimming removed 2 bases from V and 7 bases from J, with 18 bases in between.

This sequence joins TRBV5-4 and TRBJ2-2; 10 bases match TRBD2. Germline V gives CDR1 SGHNT, CDR2 YYREEE (reference sequence). CDR3 length: 18 residues. The V gene end was trimmed by 3 bases and the J gene end by 6 bases; junction bases not matched to a gene: 14. The CDR3 region is CASSSPASGSRRSGELFF. Written as DNA, the CDR3 is TGTGCCAGCAGCTCCCCGGCTAGCGGGAGTCGCCGGTCCGGGGAGCTGTTTTTT.

This clone turned up a few times. The rearrangement uses TRBV7-2 and TRBJ2-7; D call uncertain. The length of the CDR3 is 12 residues. CDR1 is SGHTA and CDR2 is FQGNSA in the germline V gene. Trimming removed 3 bases from V and 3 bases from J, with 6 bases in between. The CDR3 DNA is TGTGCCAGCAGCTTTACGGGCTACGAGCAGTACTTC. The encoded protein is CASSFTGYEQYF.

As to this clone: Other DNA sequences from this sample encode an identical CDR3 as well. V gene TRBV3-1 (or the pseudogene TRBV3-2) combines with J gene TRBJ2-1, with TRBD2 matching over 14 bases. Germline CDR1 is LGHDT and CDR2 is YNNKEL (reference sequence). This CDR3 has 16 amino acids. The V gene end was trimmed by 4 bases and the J gene end by 3 bases; junction bases not matched to a gene: 2. CDR3 region: CASSRGLAGGYNEQFF. The CDR3 DNA reads TGTGCCAGCAGCCGCGGACTAGCGGGAGGCTACAATGAGCAGTTCTTC.

This chain joins TRBV7-9 and TRBJ1-3, with no clear D. Deletions cut 5 bases from V and 1 base from J, with 12 bases between. Per germline, CDR1 SEHNR and CDR2 FQNEAQ (reference sequence). The CDR3 has 15 amino acids. CDR3 loop: CASSIVAGSGNTIYF. CDR3 nucleotides: TGTGCCAGCAGCATAGTCGCGGGTTCTGGAAACACCATATATTTT.

This chain uses TRBV3-1 (or the pseudogene TRBV3-2) with TRBJ2-5, with D possibly matching TRBD1 (6 bases). V was cut by 0 bases and J by 4 bases, with 15 bases left in between. CDR1 is LGHDT, CDR2 YNNKEL, per germline (reference sequence). This CDR3 contains 16 residues. CDR3 nucleotide sequence: TGTGCCAGCAGCCAAGACCTGGCGGTCAGGGGAGAGACCCAGTACTTC. Translation gives CASSQDLAVRGETQYF.

V gene TRBV4-2 combines with J gene TRBJ2-3; 12 nucleotides agree with TRBD2. The CDR3 runs to 16 residues. Trimming at V came to 4 bases and at J to 2 bases, leaving 4 bases not matched to a gene. Germline-derived CDR1 and CDR2 are LGHNA and YNFKEQ. The CDR3 nucleotides are TGTGCCAGCAGCCGGCGACTAGCGGGAGACACAGATACGCAGTATTTT. Amino acids: CASSRRLAGDTDTQYF.

Worth noting for this clone: One end of the junction fails to match germline, which may point to a read error. J is TRBJ2-1 and V is TRBV19; D possibly corresponds to TRBD2 (7 bases). Germline loops: CDR1 LNHDA, CDR2 SQIVND (reference sequence). The CDR3 sequence is 12 residues long. The DNA for the CDR3 is TGTGCCAGTAGTAAGGGCGGGGGCCACAGTATCTTC. Its protein product is CASSKGGGHSIF.

The V call is TRBV6-6, the J call TRBJ2-3; possibly TRBD1 for D (5 bases). This CDR3 is built from 11 residues. Trimming removed 6 bases at V and 6 bases at J, with 7 bases between. CDR1 MNHNY and CDR2 SVGAGI come from the germline V gene (reference sequence). CDR3 in amino acids: CASSPGDTQYF. As DNA, the CDR3 is TGTGCCAGCAGCCCAGGGGATACGCAGTATTTT.

The genes are TRBV3-1 (or the pseudogene TRBV3-2) and TRBJ2-5, with 13 bases matching TRBD2. The length of the CDR3 is 18 residues. The ends lost 4 bases at V and 2 bases at J; junction bases unmatched: 10. From germline, CDR1 is LGHDT and CDR2 YNNKEL (reference sequence). The CDR3 DNA reads as TGTGCCAGCAGCCGAACAGCCCCGGGACTAGCGGGACAAGAGACCCAGTACTTC. It specifies CASSRTAPGLAGQETQYF.

CDR3 sequence (DNA): TGTGCCAGCAGCTACGACAGGGTAGAGACCCAGTACTTC. Protein product: CASSYDRVETQYF. V is TRBV14 and J is TRBJ2-5; TRBD1 agrees at 7 bases. The CDR3 sequence is 13 residues long. Germline CDR1 is SGHDN and CDR2 is FVKESK. V shed 5 bases, J shed 4 bases, and the junction held 4 bases outside the gene matches.

This clone was seen only once. The chain carries TRBV24-1 and TRBJ1-4; 9 nucleotides line up with TRBD1. From germline, CDR1 is KGHDR and CDR2 SFDVKD. The CDR3 consists of 16 residues. The V gene end was trimmed by 4 bases and the J gene end by 0 bases; junction bases not matched to a gene: 2. The CDR3 DNA follows: TGTGCCACCAGTGAAGGGACAGGGACAACTAATGAAAAACTGTTTTTT. Translation: CATSEGTGTTNEKLFF.

The genes are TRBV5-1 and TRBJ2-4; 10 bases map to TRBD1. This CDR3 has 18 residues. Per germline, CDR1 SGHRS and CDR2 YFSETQ. Trimming took 2 bases from V and 0 from J; bases not matched to a gene: 8. The CDR3 here is CASSFDRGQPLAKNIQYF. CDR3 nucleotides: TGCGCCAGCAGCTTCGACAGGGGGCAGCCCCTAGCCAAAAACATTCAGTACTTC. Filled out from reference TRBV5-1 and TRBJ2-4, the complete variable domain reads KAGVTQTPRYLIKTRGQQVTLSCSPISGHRSVSWYQQTPGQGLQFLFEYFSETQRNKGNFPGRFSGRQFSNSRSEMNVSTLELGDSALYLCASSFDRGQPLAKNIQYFGAGTRLSVL.

The V gene is TRBV4-3, the J gene TRBJ2-5, with D possibly TRBD1 on 6 matching bases. Germline V gene lookup returns CDR1 LGHNA and CDR2 YSLEER. The CDR3 runs to 18 residues. V lost 1 base to trimming and J lost 2 bases, with 20 bases between them. CDR3 nucleotide sequence: TGCGCCAGCAGCCAAGGAATCGGGACAAAGAACGGTCAAGAGACCCAGTACTTC. Translated: CASSQGIGTKNGQETQYF.

The chain couples TRBV7-9 to TRBJ1-6; tentative D call: TRBD1 (5 bases). Trimming took off 5 bases at V and 7 bases at J, with 15 bases between the two ends. From germline, CDR1 is SEHNR and CDR2 FQNEAQ (reference sequence). This CDR3 has 15 amino acids. The CDR3 region has the DNA TGTGCCAGCAGCCAAATGCGGGGGGAAAATTCACCCCTCCACTTT. Translated: CASSQMRGENSPLHF.

The CDR3 loop is CASSLEEPDTQYF. CDR3 nucleotides: TGTGCCAGCAGCTTAGAAGAGCCAGATACGCAGTATTTT. J is TRBJ2-3 and V is TRBV5-4; D call uncertain. Germline V lookup: CDR1 SGHNT, CDR2 YYREEE (reference sequence). The CDR3 is 13 amino acids. The V gene lost 2 bases and the J gene lost 4 bases, with 8 bases spanning the gap.

A word on this clone: Other DNA variants within this sample encode the same CDR3. The rearrangement links TRBV5-1 to TRBJ2-1; 8 positions match TRBD2. This CDR3 contains 16 residues. The ends lost 1 base at V and 0 bases at J; junction bases unmatched: 3. CDR1 SGHRS and CDR2 YFSETQ come from the germline V gene. The CDR3: CASSLTSGSSYNEQFF. The CDR3 nucleotides are TGCGCCAGCAGCTTGACAAGCGGGAGCTCCTACAATGAGCAGTTCTTC.